This is a list of T cell receptor beta chains from one sample in a study of response to subunit inactivated influenza vaccine. One entry per CDR3 protein, called by TCRdb with MiXCR from the RT-PCR reads. The data show fewer than 600,000 distinct CDR3 sequences, under 8.5% seen once. The material sequenced was PBMCs from blood, taken less than 25 months after vaccination. These receptors all stem from a man aged 45-69 years who received an inactivated influenza vaccine. Both conserved end residues are trimmed from each CDR3. Fields, in order: J gene, V gene, CDR3 protein.

j_call: TRBJ2-1; v_call: TRBV5-6; cdr3_aa: ASRTFSGRAVSYNEQF
j_call: TRBJ2-1; v_call: TRBV24-1; cdr3_aa: ATSDSGLDEQF
j_call: TRBJ2-1; v_call: TRBV3-1; cdr3_aa: ASQLRTSGGNEQF
j_call: TRBJ2-4; v_call: TRBV20-1; cdr3_aa: SADRWSRDRGWGLNIQY
j_call: TRBJ1-1; v_call: TRBV6-2/TRBV6-3; cdr3_aa: ASSYYGNTEAF
j_call: TRBJ2-7; v_call: TRBV28; cdr3_aa: ASSLGLEQY
j_call: TRBJ2-1; v_call: TRBV9; cdr3_aa: ASSAGTSGRGTYNEQF
j_call: TRBJ2-3; v_call: TRBV5-1; cdr3_aa: ASSFSGSTSTDTQY
j_call: TRBJ1-1; v_call: TRBV28; cdr3_aa: ASSGPIGGVGLNTEAF
j_call: TRBJ2-7; v_call: TRBV7-2; cdr3_aa: ASSLGLARYEQY
j_call: TRBJ2-1; v_call: TRBV2; cdr3_aa: ANPVPNQGSNEQF
j_call: TRBJ1-1; v_call: TRBV29-1; cdr3_aa: SVSSGTGVFEAF
j_call: TRBJ2-3; v_call: TRBV30; cdr3_aa: ALNRGRTDTQY
j_call: TRBJ2-2; v_call: TRBV6-1; cdr3_aa: ASSPTDSNTGELF
j_call: TRBJ1-1; v_call: TRBV12-3/TRBV12-4; cdr3_aa: ASSFTLRSTEAF
j_call: TRBJ1-1; v_call: TRBV6-1; cdr3_aa: ASSKTRPTEAF
j_call: TRBJ1-1; v_call: TRBV19; cdr3_aa: ASSIVRTPGTEAF
j_call: TRBJ2-7; v_call: TRBV7-2; cdr3_aa: ASTFTSGRLSYEQY
j_call: TRBJ1-6; v_call: TRBV20-1; cdr3_aa: SATQGTGGGSPLH
j_call: TRBJ2-1; v_call: TRBV2; cdr3_aa: ASSGASGRAGNEQF
j_call: TRBJ1-2; v_call: TRBV6-2/TRBV6-3; cdr3_aa: ASSYSGRGGHGYT
j_call: TRBJ2-5; v_call: TRBV4-1; cdr3_aa: ASRMEGARGETQY
j_call: TRBJ1-2; v_call: TRBV10-3; cdr3_aa: AIPDDPSRAVTGYGYT
j_call: TRBJ2-7; v_call: TRBV5-5; cdr3_aa: ASSLVTGYGSYEQY
j_call: TRBJ1-1; v_call: TRBV5-1; cdr3_aa: ASSLGGPAEAF
j_call: TRBJ1-1; v_call: TRBV5-1; cdr3_aa: ASSLAQGGTEAF
j_call: TRBJ1-4; v_call: TRBV4-3; cdr3_aa: ASSQDSATNEKLF
j_call: TRBJ1-4; v_call: TRBV6-1; cdr3_aa: ASRHLWGDEKLF
j_call: TRBJ2-7; v_call: TRBV5-1; cdr3_aa: ASTRTSGLSYEQY
j_call: TRBJ2-1; v_call: TRBV5-1; cdr3_aa: ASSLQRYNEQF
j_call: TRBJ1-6; v_call: TRBV9; cdr3_aa: ASSPLPRGSPLH
j_call: TRBJ1-2; v_call: TRBV28; cdr3_aa: ASSLAPTGSPYGYT
j_call: TRBJ2-7; v_call: TRBV28; cdr3_aa: ASSPVAGSYEQY
j_call: TRBJ2-7; v_call: TRBV6-2/TRBV6-3; cdr3_aa: ASSRISSEQY
j_call: TRBJ1-6; v_call: TRBV5-1; cdr3_aa: ASSLDGQQNSPLH
j_call: TRBJ1-3; v_call: TRBV12-3/TRBV12-4; cdr3_aa: ASSLRNTIY
j_call: TRBJ2-3; v_call: TRBV20-1; cdr3_aa: SARTGLALSGTDTQY
j_call: TRBJ2-5; v_call: TRBV19; cdr3_aa: ATGLAGVWQETQY
j_call: TRBJ2-7; v_call: TRBV25-1; cdr3_aa: ASRTAKLQY
j_call: TRBJ2-1; v_call: TRBV5-1; cdr3_aa: ASSSGLVGTNEQF
j_call: TRBJ2-7; v_call: TRBV7-9; cdr3_aa: ARGHRVLYEQY
j_call: TRBJ1-1; v_call: TRBV20-1; cdr3_aa: SASNVGAF
j_call: TRBJ2-1; v_call: TRBV5-1; cdr3_aa: ASSLLREYRNEQF
j_call: TRBJ2-2; v_call: TRBV12-3/TRBV12-4; cdr3_aa: ASSRQYTGELF
j_call: TRBJ2-3; v_call: TRBV7-2; cdr3_aa: ASSLRLAGARKDTQY
j_call: TRBJ2-4; v_call: TRBV29-1; cdr3_aa: SVDRGPKNIQY
j_call: TRBJ2-1; v_call: TRBV11-2; cdr3_aa: ASSLGGFSGRYYNEQF
j_call: TRBJ2-1; v_call: TRBV12-3/TRBV12-4; cdr3_aa: ASSLTAGGPYNEQF
j_call: TRBJ2-1; v_call: TRBV6-1; cdr3_aa: ASSPWTSGGIDEQF
j_call: TRBJ2-1; v_call: TRBV14; cdr3_aa: ASSQGGRTYNEQF
j_call: TRBJ2-2; v_call: TRBV4-1; cdr3_aa: ASSQDQGLAGTGELF
j_call: TRBJ2-1; v_call: TRBV4-2; cdr3_aa: ASSQGSPGSYNEQF
j_call: TRBJ2-7; v_call: TRBV20-1; cdr3_aa: SAMLTGFPYEQY
j_call: TRBJ2-3; v_call: TRBV6-2/TRBV6-3; cdr3_aa: ASSWGLAGRDTQY
j_call: TRBJ1-4; v_call: TRBV5-1; cdr3_aa: ASSLMGRSNEKLF